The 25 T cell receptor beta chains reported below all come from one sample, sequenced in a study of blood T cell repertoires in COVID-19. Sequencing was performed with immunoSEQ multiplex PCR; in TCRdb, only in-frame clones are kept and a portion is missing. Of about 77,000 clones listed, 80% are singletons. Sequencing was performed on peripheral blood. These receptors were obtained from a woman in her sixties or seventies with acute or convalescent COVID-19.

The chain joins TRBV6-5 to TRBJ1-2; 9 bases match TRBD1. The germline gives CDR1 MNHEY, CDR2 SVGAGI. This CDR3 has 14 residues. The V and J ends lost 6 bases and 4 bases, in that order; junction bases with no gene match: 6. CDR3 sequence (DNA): TGTGCCAGCAGCCTGGGACAGGGAGGCTATGGCTACACCTTC. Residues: CASSLGQGGYGYTF.

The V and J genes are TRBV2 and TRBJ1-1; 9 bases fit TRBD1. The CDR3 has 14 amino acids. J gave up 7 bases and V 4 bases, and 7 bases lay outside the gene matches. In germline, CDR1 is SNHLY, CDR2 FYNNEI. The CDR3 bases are TGTGCCAGCAGTGGGGCAGACAGGGGGGGTGAAGCTTTCTTT. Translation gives CASSGADRGGEAFF. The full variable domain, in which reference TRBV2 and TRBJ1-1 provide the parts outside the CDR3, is EPEVTQTPSHQVTQMGQEVILRCVPISNHLYFYWYRQILGQKVEFLVSFYNNEISEKSEIFDDQFSVERPDGSNFTLKIRSTKLEDSAMYFCASSGADRGGEAFFGQGTRLTVV.

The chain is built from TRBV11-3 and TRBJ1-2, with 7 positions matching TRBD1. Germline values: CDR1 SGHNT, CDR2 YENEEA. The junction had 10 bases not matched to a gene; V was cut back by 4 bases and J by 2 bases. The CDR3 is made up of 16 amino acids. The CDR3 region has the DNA TGTGCCAGCAGCTCGCCGATAGGGACAGCCAACTATGGCTACACCTTC. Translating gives CASSSPIGTANYGYTF.

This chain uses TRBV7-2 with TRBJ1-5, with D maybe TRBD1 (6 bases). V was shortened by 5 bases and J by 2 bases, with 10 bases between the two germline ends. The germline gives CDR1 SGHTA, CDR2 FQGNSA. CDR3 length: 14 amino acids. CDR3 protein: CASSPSGGNQPQHF. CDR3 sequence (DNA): TGTGCCAGCAGCCCTTCAGGGGGCAATCAGCCCCAGCATTTT.

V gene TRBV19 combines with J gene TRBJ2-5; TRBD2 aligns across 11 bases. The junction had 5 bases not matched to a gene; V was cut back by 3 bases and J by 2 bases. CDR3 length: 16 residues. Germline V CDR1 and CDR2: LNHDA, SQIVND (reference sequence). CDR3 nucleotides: TGTGCCAGTAGTATCGGCGCTAGCGGGGGGCAAGAGACCCAGTACTTC. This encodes CASSIGASGGQETQYF.

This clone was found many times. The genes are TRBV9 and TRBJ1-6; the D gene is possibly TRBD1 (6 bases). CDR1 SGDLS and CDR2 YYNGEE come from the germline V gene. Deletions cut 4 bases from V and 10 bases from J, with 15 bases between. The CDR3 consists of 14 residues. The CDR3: CASSPWGGSSPLHF. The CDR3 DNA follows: TGTGCCAGCAGCCCCTGGGGGGGCAGCTCACCCCTCCACTTT. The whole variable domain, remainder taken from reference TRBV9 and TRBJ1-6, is DSGVTQTPKHLITATGQRVTLRCSPRSGDLSVYWYQQSLDQGLQFLIQYYNGEERAKGNILERFSAQQFPDLHSELNLSSLELGDSALYFCASSPWGGSSPLHFGNGTRLTVT.

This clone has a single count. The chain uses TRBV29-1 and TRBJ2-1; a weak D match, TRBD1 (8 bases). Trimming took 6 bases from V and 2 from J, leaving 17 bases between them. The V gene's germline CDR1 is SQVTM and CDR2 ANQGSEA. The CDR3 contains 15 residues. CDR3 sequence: CSVGGGTGTYNEQFF. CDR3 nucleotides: TGCAGCGTGGGGGGAGGGACAGGAACCTACAATGAGCAGTTCTTC.

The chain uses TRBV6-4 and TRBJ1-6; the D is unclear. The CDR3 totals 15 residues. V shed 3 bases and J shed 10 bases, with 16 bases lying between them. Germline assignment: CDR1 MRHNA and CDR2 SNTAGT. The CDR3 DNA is TGTGCCAGCAGTGATCGCGCAGGTTTTGGCTCACCCCTCCACTTT. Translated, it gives CASSDRAGFGSPLHF.

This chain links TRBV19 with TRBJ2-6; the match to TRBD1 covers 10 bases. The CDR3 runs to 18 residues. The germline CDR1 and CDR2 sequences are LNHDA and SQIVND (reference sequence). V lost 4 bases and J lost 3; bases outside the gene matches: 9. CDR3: CASSTLTGGRVGANVLTF. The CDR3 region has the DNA TGTGCCAGTAGTACATTGACAGGGGGCCGCGTTGGGGCCAACGTCCTGACTTTC.

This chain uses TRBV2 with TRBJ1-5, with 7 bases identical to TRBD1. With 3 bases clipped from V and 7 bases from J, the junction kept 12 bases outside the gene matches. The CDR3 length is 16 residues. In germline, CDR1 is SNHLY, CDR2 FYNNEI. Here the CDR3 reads CASSDPGRPGGQPQHF. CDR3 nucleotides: TGTGCCAGCAGTGACCCCGGACGCCCAGGGGGGCAGCCCCAGCATTTT.

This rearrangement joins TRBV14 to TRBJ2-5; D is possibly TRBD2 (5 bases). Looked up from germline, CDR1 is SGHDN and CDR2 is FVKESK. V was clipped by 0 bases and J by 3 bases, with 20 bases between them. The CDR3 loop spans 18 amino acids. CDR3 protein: CASSQDSSGSRPKETQYF. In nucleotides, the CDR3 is TGTGCCAGCAGCCAAGATTCCTCGGGGTCCCGCCCCAAAGAGACCCAGTACTTC.

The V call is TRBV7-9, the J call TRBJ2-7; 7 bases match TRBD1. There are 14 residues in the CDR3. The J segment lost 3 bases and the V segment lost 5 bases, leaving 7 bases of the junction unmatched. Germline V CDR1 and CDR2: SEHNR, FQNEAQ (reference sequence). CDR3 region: CASSPGGYFYEQYF. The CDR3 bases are TGTGCCAGCAGCCCAGGGGGATACTTCTACGAGCAGTACTTC.

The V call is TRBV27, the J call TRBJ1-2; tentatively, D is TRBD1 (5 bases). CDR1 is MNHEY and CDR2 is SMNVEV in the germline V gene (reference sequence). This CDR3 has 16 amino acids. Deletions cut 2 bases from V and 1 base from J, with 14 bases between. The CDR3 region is CASSLSRGRVNYGYTF. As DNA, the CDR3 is TGTGCCAGCAGTTTAAGTAGGGGCAGGGTTAACTATGGCTACACCTTC.

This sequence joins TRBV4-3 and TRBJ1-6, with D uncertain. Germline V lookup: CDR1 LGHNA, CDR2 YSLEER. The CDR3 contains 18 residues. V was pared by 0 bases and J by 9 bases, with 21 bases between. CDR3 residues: CASSQDYETAGGTSPLHF. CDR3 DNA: TGCGCCAGCAGCCAAGATTATGAAACAGCCGGAGGTACTTCACCCCTCCACTTT.

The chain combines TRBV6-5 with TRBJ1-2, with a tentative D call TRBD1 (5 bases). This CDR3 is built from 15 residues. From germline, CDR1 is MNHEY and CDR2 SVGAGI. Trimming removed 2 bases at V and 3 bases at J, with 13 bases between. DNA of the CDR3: TGTGCCAGCAGTTACACCACAAGACAGTACTATGGCTACACCTTC. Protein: CASSYTTRQYYGYTF.

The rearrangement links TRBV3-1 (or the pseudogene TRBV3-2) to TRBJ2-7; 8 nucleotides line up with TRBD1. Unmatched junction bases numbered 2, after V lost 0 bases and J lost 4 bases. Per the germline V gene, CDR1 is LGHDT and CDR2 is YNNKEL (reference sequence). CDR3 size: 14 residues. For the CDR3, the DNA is TGTGCCAGCAGCCAAGAAGACAGGGGTTACGAGCAGTACTTC. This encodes CASSQEDRGYEQYF.

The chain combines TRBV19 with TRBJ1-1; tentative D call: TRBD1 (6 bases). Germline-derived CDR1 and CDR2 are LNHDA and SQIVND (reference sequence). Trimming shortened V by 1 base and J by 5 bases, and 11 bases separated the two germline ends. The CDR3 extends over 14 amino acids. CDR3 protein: CASSIGLRGTEAFF. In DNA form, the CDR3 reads TGTGCCAGTAGTATAGGTCTCAGGGGAACTGAAGCTTTCTTT. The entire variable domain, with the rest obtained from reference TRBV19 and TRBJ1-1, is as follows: DGGITQSPKYLFRKEGQNVTLSCEQNLNHDAMYWYRQDPGQGLRLIYYSQIVNDFQKGDIAEGYSVSREKKESFPLTVTSAQKNPTAFYLCASSIGLRGTEAFFGQGTRLTVV.

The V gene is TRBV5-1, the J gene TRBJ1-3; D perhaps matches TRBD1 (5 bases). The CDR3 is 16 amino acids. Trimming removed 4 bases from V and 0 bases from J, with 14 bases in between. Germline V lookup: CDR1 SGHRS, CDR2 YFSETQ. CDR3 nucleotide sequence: TGCGCCAGCAGCCCAGGACACTCGAGCTCTGGAAACACCATATATTTT. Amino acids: CASSPGHSSSGNTIYF.

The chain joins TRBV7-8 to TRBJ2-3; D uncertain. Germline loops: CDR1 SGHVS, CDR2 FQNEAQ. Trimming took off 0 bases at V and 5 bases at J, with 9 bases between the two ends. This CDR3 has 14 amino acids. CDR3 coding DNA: TGTGCCAGCAGCTTAGCCCTTGAGGTAGATACGCAGTATTTT. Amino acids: CASSLALEVDTQYF.

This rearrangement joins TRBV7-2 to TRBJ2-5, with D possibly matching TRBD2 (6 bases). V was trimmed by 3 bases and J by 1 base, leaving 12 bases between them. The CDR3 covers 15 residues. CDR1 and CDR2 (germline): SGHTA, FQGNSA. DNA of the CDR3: TGTGCCAGCAGCTTCCTCGGGGAGGTCCAAGAGACCCAGTACTTC. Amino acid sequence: CASSFLGEVQETQYF.

The CDR3 nucleotides read TGCGCCAGCAGCCCGGGACAGGGGGCAACTAATGAAAAACTGTTTTTT. Translated: CASSPGQGATNEKLFF. The rearrangement uses TRBV5-1 and TRBJ1-4, with 11 bases fitting TRBD1. V gave up 4 bases and J gave up 0 bases; unmatched junction bases: 2. This CDR3 comprises 16 residues. Looked up from germline, CDR1 is SGHRS and CDR2 is YFSETQ.

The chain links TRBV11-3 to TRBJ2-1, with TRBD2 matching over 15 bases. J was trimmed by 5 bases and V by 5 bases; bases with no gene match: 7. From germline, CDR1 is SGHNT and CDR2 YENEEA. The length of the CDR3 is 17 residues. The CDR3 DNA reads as TGTGCCAGCAGCGCCGGGACTAGCGGGGGGCAAAACAATGAGCAGTTCTTC. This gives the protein CASSAGTSGGQNNEQFF.

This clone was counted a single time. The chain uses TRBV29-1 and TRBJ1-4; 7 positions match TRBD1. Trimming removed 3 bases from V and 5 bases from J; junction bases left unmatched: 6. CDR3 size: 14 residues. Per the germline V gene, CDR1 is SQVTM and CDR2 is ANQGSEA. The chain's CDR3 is CSVDLQGNNEKLFF. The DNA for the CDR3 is TGCAGCGTTGACCTACAGGGGAACAATGAAAAACTGTTTTTT.

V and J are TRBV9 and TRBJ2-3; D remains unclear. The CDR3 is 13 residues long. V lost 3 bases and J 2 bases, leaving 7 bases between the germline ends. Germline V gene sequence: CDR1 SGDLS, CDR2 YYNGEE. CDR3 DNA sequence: TGTGCCAGCAGCGACTACGACACAGATACGCAGTATTTT. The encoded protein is CASSDYDTDTQYF.

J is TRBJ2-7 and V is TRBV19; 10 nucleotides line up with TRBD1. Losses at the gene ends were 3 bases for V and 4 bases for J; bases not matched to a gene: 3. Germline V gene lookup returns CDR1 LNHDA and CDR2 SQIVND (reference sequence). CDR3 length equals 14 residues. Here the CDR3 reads CASSIGTGDYEQYF. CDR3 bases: TGTGCCAGTAGTATCGGGACAGGGGATTACGAGCAGTACTTC.